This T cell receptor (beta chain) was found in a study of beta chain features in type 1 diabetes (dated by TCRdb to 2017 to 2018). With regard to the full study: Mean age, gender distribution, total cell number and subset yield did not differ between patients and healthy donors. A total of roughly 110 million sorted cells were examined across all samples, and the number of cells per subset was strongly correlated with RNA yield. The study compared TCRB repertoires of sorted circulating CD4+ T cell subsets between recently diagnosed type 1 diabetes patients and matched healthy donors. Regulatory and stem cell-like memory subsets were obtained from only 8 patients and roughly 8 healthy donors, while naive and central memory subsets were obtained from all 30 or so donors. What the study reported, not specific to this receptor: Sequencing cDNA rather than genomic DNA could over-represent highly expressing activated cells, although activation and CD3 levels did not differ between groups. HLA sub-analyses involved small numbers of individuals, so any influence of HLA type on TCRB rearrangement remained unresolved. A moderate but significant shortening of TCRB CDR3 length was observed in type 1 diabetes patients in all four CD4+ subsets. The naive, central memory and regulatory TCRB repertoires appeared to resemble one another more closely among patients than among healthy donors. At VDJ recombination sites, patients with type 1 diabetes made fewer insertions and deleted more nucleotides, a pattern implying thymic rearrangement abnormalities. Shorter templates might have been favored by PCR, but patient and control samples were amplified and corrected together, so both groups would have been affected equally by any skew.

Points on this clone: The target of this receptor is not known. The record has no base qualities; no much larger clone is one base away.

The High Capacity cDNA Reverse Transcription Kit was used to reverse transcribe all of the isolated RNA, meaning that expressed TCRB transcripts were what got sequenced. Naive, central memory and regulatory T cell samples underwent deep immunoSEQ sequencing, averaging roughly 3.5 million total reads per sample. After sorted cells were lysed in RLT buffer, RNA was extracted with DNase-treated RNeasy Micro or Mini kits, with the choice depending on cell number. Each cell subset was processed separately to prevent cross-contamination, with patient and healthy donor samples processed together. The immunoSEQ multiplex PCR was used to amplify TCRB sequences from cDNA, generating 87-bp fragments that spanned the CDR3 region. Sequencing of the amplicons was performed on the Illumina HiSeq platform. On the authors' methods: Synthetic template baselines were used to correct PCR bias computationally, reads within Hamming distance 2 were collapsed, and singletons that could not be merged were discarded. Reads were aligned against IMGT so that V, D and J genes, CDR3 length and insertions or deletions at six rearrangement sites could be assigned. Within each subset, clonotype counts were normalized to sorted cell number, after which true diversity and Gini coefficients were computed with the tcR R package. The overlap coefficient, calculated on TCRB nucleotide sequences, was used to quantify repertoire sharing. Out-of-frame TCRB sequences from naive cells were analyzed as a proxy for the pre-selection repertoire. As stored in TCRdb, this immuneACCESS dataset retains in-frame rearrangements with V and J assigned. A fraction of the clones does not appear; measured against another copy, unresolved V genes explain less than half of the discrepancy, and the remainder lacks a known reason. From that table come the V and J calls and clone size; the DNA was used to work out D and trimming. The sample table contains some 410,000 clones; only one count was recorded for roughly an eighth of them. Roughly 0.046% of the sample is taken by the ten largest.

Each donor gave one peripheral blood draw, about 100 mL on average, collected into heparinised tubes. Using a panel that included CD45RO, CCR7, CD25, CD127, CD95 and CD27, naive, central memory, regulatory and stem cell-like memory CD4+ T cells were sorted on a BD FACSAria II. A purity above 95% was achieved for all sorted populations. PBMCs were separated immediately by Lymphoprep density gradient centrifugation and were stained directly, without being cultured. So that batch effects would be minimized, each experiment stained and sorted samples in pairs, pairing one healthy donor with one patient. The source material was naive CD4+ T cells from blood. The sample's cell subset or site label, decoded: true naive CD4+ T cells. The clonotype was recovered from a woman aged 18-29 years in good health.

The nucleotide sequence reads TGTGCCAGCAGCGCCTCGAGGGATGCCTACGAGCAGTACTTC. Protein translation: CASSASRDAYEQYF. The chain was built from TRBV9 and TRBJ2-7; a tentative D match to TRBD2 spans 5 bases. From a lookup of the germline V gene, CDR1 and CDR2 are SGDLS and YYNGEE. CDR3 length: 14 amino acids, cysteine to phenylalanine. The entry retains the CDR3 DNA only, 42 bases that are in frame from base 1. V and J lose 3 bases and 2 bases, and a span of 12 bases separates them.